Listed below are T cell receptor beta chains from one sample, sequenced in a study of regulatory T cells in long-lasting Graves disease. TCRdb re-called the multiplex PCR reads through MiXCR, storing one row per CDR3 protein. In the table there are 350,000 to 550,000 distinct CDR3 sequences, around 14% of which are singletons. These data also featured in a second study, about T cells in Graves' hyperthyroidism and ophthalmopathy.

The sequenced sample was peripheral blood mononuclear cells (PBMCs), obtained at new diagnosis, from a patient treated with antithyroid drugs. The source is a young woman with Graves disease. The CDR3 runs from the conserved cysteine through the conserved F or W. The order of the fields is J gene, clone size, V gene, D gene, CDR3 DNA, CDR3 protein. The D gene is left open where the match is weak. Size tells how often a clone was seen (once, few, many) or the class of an expanded clone, and some rows leave it out.

>TRBJ2-1|few|TRBV30|TRBD2
TGTGCCTGGAGGGCTGGGACTAGCGGGAGGGGGAATGAGCAGTTCTTC
CAWRAGTSGRGNEQFF
>TRBJ1-2|.|TRBV29-1|.
TGCAGCATTCGAGTTCGGTCGGAGCCCACTAACTATGGCTACACCTTC
CSIRVRSEPTNYGYTF
>TRBJ2-2|many|TRBV11-2|TRBD1
TGTGCCAGCAGTTCTGGACAGGGGGCGGACACCGGGGAGCTGTTTTTT
CASSSGQGADTGELFF
>TRBJ1-5|few|TRBV4-1|.
TGCGCCAGCAGCCACGCGTCGGGGTACGGGGGTAGCAATCAGCCCCAGCATTTT
CASSHASGYGGSNQPQHF
>TRBJ2-1|many|TRBV11-2|TRBD2
TGTGCCAGCAGCGCGGGGGATGGCTACAATGAGCAGTTCTTC
CASSAGDGYNEQFF
>TRBJ2-6|.|TRBV15|.
TGTGCCACCAGCCCTAGGAACAGGGAGCGGCTGCTGGGGGCCAACGTCCTGACTTTC
CATSPRNRERLLGANVLTF
>TRBJ2-4|.|TRBV28|.
TGTGCCAGCACCGTACCGGGGTCCAAAAGCATTCAGTACTTC
CASTVPGSKSIQYF
>TRBJ2-7|few|TRBV29-1|TRBD2
TGCAGCGTTGAAGGGCCCCGAAGCGGGAGGAGCTCCTACGAGCAGTACTTC
CSVEGPRSGRSSYEQYF
>TRBJ1-3|.|TRBV12-3/TRBV12-4|.
TGTGCCAGCGGGGAGGGTCCCCTCTCTGGAAACACCATATATTTT
CASGEGPLSGNTIYF
>TRBJ1-2|many|TRBV15|.
TGTGCCACCAGCAGAGATGGGGGTGGCTACACCTTC
CATSRDGGGYTF
>TRBJ2-1|.|TRBV11-3|.
TGTGCCAGCAGCTTAGGTCGGCAGAACAATGAGCAGTTCTTC
CASSLGRQNNEQFF
>TRBJ2-2|.|TRBV20-1|TRBD1
TGCAGTGCTACCGACAGGGTGACCGGGGAGCTGTTTTTT
CSATDRVTGELFF
>TRBJ1-5|many|TRBV12-3/TRBV12-4|.
TGTGCCAGCAGCTGGGGGGGGCAGTCCAATCAGCCCCAGCATTTT
CASSWGGQSNQPQHF
>TRBJ2-7|few|TRBV20-1|TRBD2
TGCAGTGCTAGACGGCCTAGCGGGAGTCCCTACGAGCAGTACTTC
CSARRPSGSPYEQYF
>TRBJ1-5|many|TRBV30|.
TGTGCCTGGAGTGTGGGGCAGGCCTCCAATCAGCCCCAGCATTTT
CAWSVGQASNQPQHF
>TRBJ1-2|many|TRBV20-1|TRBD1
TGCAGTGCACACGGGACAGAGAGTAACTATGGCTACACCTTC
CSAHGTESNYGYTF
>TRBJ2-4|few|TRBV6-2/TRBV6-3|.
TGTGCCAGCAGTTACCCGGGTACAGGACGAAAGATCTTAGCCAAAAACATTCAGTACTTC
CASSYPGTGRKILAKNIQYF
>TRBJ2-5|many|TRBV28|TRBD1
TGTGCCAGCAGGTCGGACAGGGGAGGAAGTGAGACCCAGTACTTC
CASRSDRGGSETQYF
>TRBJ2-1|.|TRBV3-1|TRBD2
TGTGCCAGCAGCCAAGATTGGGGAGCGGGAGGGACCGATGAGCAGTTCTTC
CASSQDWGAGGTDEQFF
>TRBJ2-1|many|TRBV7-3|TRBD1
TGTGCCAGCAGCCGGACAGGGGGCGCAACCTACAATGAGCAGTTCTTC
CASSRTGGATYNEQFF
>TRBJ2-7|many|TRBV28|TRBD1
TGTGCCAGCAGCACCATACAGGGGTCCTACGAGCAGTACTTC
CASSTIQGSYEQYF
>TRBJ2-3|many|TRBV2|TRBD2
TGTGCCAGCAGCAGACTAGCGGTGAGCACAGATACGCAGTATTTT
CASSRLAVSTDTQYF
>TRBJ1-2|.|TRBV6-5|TRBD1
TGTGCCAGCAGTTACCTCGACAGGGACTATGGCTACACCTTC
CASSYLDRDYGYTF
>TRBJ1-1|many|TRBV6-5|.
TGTGCCAGCAGTTTAACACCCTTTCGGCAAGCTTTCTTT
CASSLTPFRQAFF
>TRBJ2-5|.|TRBV15|TRBD2
TGTGCCACCAGCCGTGGGGGGAGGGGCCAAGAGACCCAGTACTTC
CATSRGGRGQETQYF
>TRBJ2-7|.|TRBV20-1|TRBD2
TGCAGTGCTAGAGATAGAGGGACTAGCAATTACGAGCAGTACTTC
CSARDRGTSNYEQYF
>TRBJ1-5|.|TRBV7-2|TRBD1
TGCGCCAGCAGCCAAGCGGACAGGGGGAATAGCAATCAGCCCCAGCATTTT
CASSQADRGNSNQPQHF
>TRBJ1-1|few|TRBV7-8|.
TGTGCCAGCAGCTTCTTTGGTGGCACTGAAGCTTTCTTT
CASSFFGGTEAFF
>TRBJ2-7|.|TRBV12-3/TRBV12-4|.
TGTACCAGCGGCCGGCGGGGACAAGTCTACGAGCAGTACTTC
CTSGRRGQVYEQYF
>TRBJ2-7|few|TRBV7-9|.
TGTGCCAGCAGTCCTGGGGATCAGGGCTACGAGCAGTACTTC
CASSPGDQGYEQYF
>TRBJ1-1|few|TRBV19|.
TGTGCCAGTAGTATAGGTCATTGGGCAACGCGAAGAGTCACTGAAGCTTTCTTT
CASSIGHWATRRVTEAFF
>TRBJ2-1|many|TRBV30|TRBD1
TGTGCCTGGAGTGCTCAGGGGGTCGACTACAATGAGCAGTTCTTC
CAWSAQGVDYNEQFF
>TRBJ1-2|many|TRBV12-3/TRBV12-4|.
TGTGCCAGCAGTTTAGGGCCGGGCCGCTACACCTTC
CASSLGPGRYTF
>TRBJ2-5|many|TRBV30|.
TGTGCCTGGGGACAGACCATACACAACCAAGAGACCCAGTACTTC
CAWGQTIHNQETQYF
>TRBJ1-2|many|TRBV5-1|.
TGCGCCAGCAGCTTGGGGACAGACCGCTATGGCTACACCTTC
CASSLGTDRYGYTF
>TRBJ2-7|many|TRBV6-1|.
TGTGCCAGCAGTGAACACGGACACGACTACGAGCAGTACTTC
CASSEHGHDYEQYF
>TRBJ1-6|.|TRBV12-5|.
TGTGCTAGTGGACTGACCCTCGGGGGGGGCATGCCCCAAAATTCACCCCTCCACTTT
CASGLTLGGGMPQNSPLHF
>TRBJ2-2|.|TRBV5-1|TRBD1
TGCGCCAGCAGCCTCCTGGGACAGGGGGTCACCGGGGAGCTGTTTTTT
CASSLLGQGVTGELFF
>TRBJ2-1|many|TRBV9|TRBD2
TGTGCCAGCAGCGTCTCTTTGGCCGGGAGGGCCGGATCGAATGAGCAGTTCTTC
CASSVSLAGRAGSNEQFF
>TRBJ1-5|few|TRBV29-1|.
TGCAGCGAAGTAGACGCGGCGAATAGCAATCAGCCCCAGCATTTT
CSEVDAANSNQPQHF
>TRBJ2-5|many|TRBV12-3/TRBV12-4|TRBD2
TGTGCCAGCAGTTTAACTAGCGGGAGAGGCGAGACCCAGTACTTC
CASSLTSGRGETQYF
>TRBJ2-5|few|TRBV4-1|.
TGCGCCAGCAGCCAAGGGCTAGCATGGGAGACCCAGTACTTC
CASSQGLAWETQYF
>TRBJ2-5|many|TRBV11-2|.
TGTGCCAGCAGCCTCGAGGACAGTCGGCGAGAGACCCAGTACTTC
CASSLEDSRRETQYF
>TRBJ2-1|few|TRBV20-1|TRBD2
TGCAGTGCTAGAGTCCCTAGCGGGAGGACGAATGAGCAGTTCTTC
CSARVPSGRTNEQFF
>TRBJ2-2|.|TRBV6-2/TRBV6-3|.
TGTGCCAGCAGCCTATATCCCGGGGAGCTGTTTTTT
CASSLYPGELFF
>TRBJ2-2|many|TRBV6-1|TRBD2
TGTGCCAGCGGGTCTAGCGGGAGGGGAACCGGGGAGCTGTTTTTT
CASGSSGRGTGELFF
>TRBJ1-1|.|TRBV14|.
TGTGCCAGCAGCCAAGGACACGGAGGTGAAGCTTTCTTT
CASSQGHGGEAFF
>TRBJ1-5|few|TRBV10-3|TRBD1
TGTGCCATCAGGGGACAGGGTGACAATCAGCCCCAGCATTTT
CAIRGQGDNQPQHF
>TRBJ2-2|few|TRBV9|.
TGTGCCAGCAGCGGCCCCAGGTCGGACATCAACACCGGGGAGCTGTTTTTT
CASSGPRSDINTGELFF
>TRBJ2-7|many|TRBV7-3|TRBD2
TGTGCCAGCAGCCCCACCGGGACTAGCTTTTACGAGCAGTACTTC
CASSPTGTSFYEQYF
>TRBJ2-7|.|TRBV19|TRBD2
TGTGCCAGTAGTATCGTGGCTAGCGGGCACTACGAGCAGTACTTC
CASSIVASGHYEQYF
>TRBJ1-1|many|TRBV27|.
TGTGCCAGCAGTTTATCAGGGCGGCGGACTGAAGCTTTCTTT
CASSLSGRRTEAFF
>TRBJ2-2|few|TRBV19|.
TGTGCCAGTAGTATAGTCGGCACCGGGGAGCTGTTTTTT
CASSIVGTGELFF
>TRBJ2-7|many|TRBV28|.
TGTGCCAGCAGTGCTACCGGGACCACCTCCTACGAGCAGTACTTC
CASSATGTTSYEQYF
>TRBJ1-4|.|TRBV25-1|.
TGTGCCAGCAGAGCCGTAGGGGGTTCCTCGGAAAAACTGTTTTTT
CASRAVGGSSEKLFF